The clone carrying this T cell receptor (beta chain) was detected a few times. The antigen remains unidentified. The CDR3 spans 14 residues. V gave up 2 bases and J gave up 6 bases, with 11 bases separating them. Germline assignment: CDR1 KGHSH and CDR2 LQKENI. TCRdb redid the calling of the reads with MiXCR, one entry per CDR3 protein. This table has approximately 180,000 distinct CDR3 sequences, 8% to 10% appearing once. The data derive from a study of T cell repertoires in cytomegalovirus infection. Study outcomes and limitations: What dominated the ex vivo response were HLA-C-restricted CMV-specific TCR beta clonotypes.

J is TRBJ1-5 and V is TRBV18, with D unclear. The clonotype was recovered from a human donor in good health (CMV status not recorded). Some clones in this sample may be carry-over from other donors' samples. Material for sequencing was PBMCs. The CDR3 reads CASSPNLSGQPQHF. Written as DNA, the CDR3 is TGTGCCAGCTCACCAAACCTTTCCGGTCAGCCCCAGCATTTT.